This T cell receptor beta chain comes out of a study of blood T cell repertoires in COVID-19. Study at large: Sources were T cells, B-cell-depleted T cells, or PBMCs; the material itself was cDNA or gDNA.

Here immunoSEQ multiplex PCR was the method, and the copy in TCRdb shows in-frame clones only, minus some. The sample has roughly 400,000 clones, nearly 90% seen once. The CDR3 has 12 residues. The V and J ends lost 7 bases and 6 bases respectively, with 12 bases between them. CDR1 and CDR2 (germline): SEHNR, FQNEAQ (reference sequence). The source of this sequence is a woman in her thirties or forties with acute COVID-19. The chain links TRBV7-9 to TRBJ1-1; the D is unclear. What was sequenced was PBMCs or T cells enriched from blood (not recorded which). For the CDR3, the DNA is TGTGCCAGCACCCTAGGAGGCGCTGAAGCTTTCTTT. Protein sequence: CASTLGGAEAFF.